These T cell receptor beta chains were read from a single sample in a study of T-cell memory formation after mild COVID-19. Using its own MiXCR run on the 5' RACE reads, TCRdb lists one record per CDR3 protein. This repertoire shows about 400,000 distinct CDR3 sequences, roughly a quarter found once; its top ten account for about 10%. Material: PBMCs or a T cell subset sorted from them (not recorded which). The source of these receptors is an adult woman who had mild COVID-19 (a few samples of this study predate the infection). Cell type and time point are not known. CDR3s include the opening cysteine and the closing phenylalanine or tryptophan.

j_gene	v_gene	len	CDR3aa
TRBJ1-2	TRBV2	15	CASSEDRGLFYGYTF
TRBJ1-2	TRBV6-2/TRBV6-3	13	CASTRTANYGYTF
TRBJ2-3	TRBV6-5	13	CASCPLPLGTQYF
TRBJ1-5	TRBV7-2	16	CASSLVSSAGNQPQHF
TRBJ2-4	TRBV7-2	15	CASSRLAGGRNIQYF
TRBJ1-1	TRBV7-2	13	CASSSGKNTEAFF
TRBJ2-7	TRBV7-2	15	CATHLGLAGKKEQYF
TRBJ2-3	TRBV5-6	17	CASSPSRRATSTDTQYF
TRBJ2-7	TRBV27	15	CASSPGQYRPYEQYF
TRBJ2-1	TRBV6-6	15	CASSYTPDRGNEQFF
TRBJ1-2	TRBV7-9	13	CASSKSANYGYTF
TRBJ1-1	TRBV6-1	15	CASSAPVGLNTEAFF
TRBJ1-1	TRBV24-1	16	CATSGDRGGYYTEAFF
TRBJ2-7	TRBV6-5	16	CASRSLGTASSYEQYF
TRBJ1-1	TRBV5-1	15	CASSLAGDSNTEAFF
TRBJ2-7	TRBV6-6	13	CASSLPGDYEQYF
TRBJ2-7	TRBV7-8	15	CASSLVGTISYEQYF
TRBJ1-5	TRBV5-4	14	CASSRRDRVVSQHF
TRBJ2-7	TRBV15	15	CATSKGQGGSYEQYF
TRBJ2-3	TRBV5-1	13	CASSPIHRDTQYF
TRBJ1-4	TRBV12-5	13	CASGSVTGGKLFF
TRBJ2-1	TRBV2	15	CASSGLAGFYNEQFF
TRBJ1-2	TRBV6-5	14	CASSYSRRGDGYTF
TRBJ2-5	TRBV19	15	CASSTLTGPQETQYF
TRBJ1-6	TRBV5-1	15	CASSLVGGENSPLHF
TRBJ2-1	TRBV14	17	CASSPELGTGGFNEQFF
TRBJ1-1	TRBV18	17	CASSPEQRRYYGDAAFF
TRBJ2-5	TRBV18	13	CASSRGIEETQYF
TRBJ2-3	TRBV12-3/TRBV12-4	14	CASSLAGGRDTQYF
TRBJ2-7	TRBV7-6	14	CASSLDSDNYEQYF
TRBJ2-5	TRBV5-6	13	CASKTQEKETQYF
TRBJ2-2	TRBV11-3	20	CASSSERGQGLAGDTGELFF
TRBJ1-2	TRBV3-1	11	CASSQYYGYTF
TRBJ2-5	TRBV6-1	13	CASSKQPKETQYF
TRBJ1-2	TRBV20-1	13	CSAREEAGGGYTF
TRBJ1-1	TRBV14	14	CASSQDRGRREAFF
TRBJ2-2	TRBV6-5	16	CASSYNYQGDTGELFF
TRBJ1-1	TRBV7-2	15	CASSLGRGVATEAFF